This TCR beta chain stems from a study of identifying expanded T cells in peripheral blood. In the case of this clone: No antigen is known for it.

Per germline, CDR1 SGHRS and CDR2 YFSETQ. The CDR3 sequence is 15 residues long. The V end was cut by 7 bases, the J end by 0 bases, with 16 bases between. Study-level findings and limits: Differentially abundant clones: 0.95 to 1.5 between replicates, 16.4 at around 15 days, more than 18 at four.

Healthy donors had no documented immune events, such as infections, while sampled. TCRdb's table, derived via immunoSEQ multiplex PCR, lists solely in-frame clones and lacks some. This sample has over 90,000 clones, with around 88% found just once. This TCR was sampled from a person aged 18 to 70 in good health. Sequencing was carried out using blood. The J gene is TRBJ1-1, the V gene TRBV5-1, with D possibly matching TRBD1 (6 bases). In DNA form, the CDR3 reads TGCGCCAGCGACCAGGGGATTGGTGTGAACACTGAAGCTTTCTTT. Amino acids: CASDQGIGVNTEAFF.